This is a list of T cell receptor beta chains from one sample in a study of cytomegalovirus exposure and HLA in healthy donors. Clones were read by immunoSEQ multiplex PCR, and TCRdb kept only the in-frame ones, dropping some. The sample has 85,000 to 100,000 clones, about 83% seen once; the top ten hold roughly 5.3%. Sequenced material: PBMCs. The receptor set was obtained from a woman aged 18 to 35 in good health and CMV-seropositive. Each CDR3 is given with its conserved first and last residue. A D gene is named only where the DNA matches it firmly. Clone sizes are given selectively: once, few, many, or a class where the clone is expanded.

d_call	j_call	clone_size	v_call	cdr3_aa	cdr3_nt
-	TRBJ2-1	-	TRBV14	CASSQQGHGGEQFF	TGTGCCAGCAGCCAACAGGGGCATGGGGGTGAGCAGTTCTTC
-	TRBJ2-5	-	TRBV5-4	CASSLSQGQYF	TGTGCCAGCAGCTTAAGTCAGGGCCAGTACTTC
-	TRBJ1-1	-	TRBV7-9	CSSSLSPNTEAFF	TGTTCCAGCAGCCTAAGCCCGAACACTGAAGCTTTCTTT
TRBD1	TRBJ1-1	-	TRBV5-5	CASSLGDRGNKNTEAFF	TGTGCCAGCAGCTTGGGGGACAGGGGAAATAAGAACACTGAAGCTTTCTTT
-	TRBJ2-3	-	TRBV30	CAWSQGEDTQYF	TGTGCCTGGAGCCAAGGGGAAGATACGCAGTATTTT
TRBD1	TRBJ2-7	-	TRBV7-9	CASSPRDRGWGQYF	TGTGCCAGCAGCCCCCGGGACAGGGGATGGGGGCAGTACTTC
-	TRBJ1-2	once	TRBV2	CASSEEVSGNHGYTF	TGTGCCAGCAGTGAGGAGGTATCGGGGAACCATGGCTACACCTTC
-	TRBJ2-5	-	TRBV7-8	CASSLNEGPRETQYF	TGTGCCAGCAGCTTAAACGAGGGTCCGCGCGAGACCCAGTACTTC
TRBD1	TRBJ2-3	-	TRBV2	CASRGDRGRTDTQYF	TGTGCCAGCAGGGGGGACAGGGGGCGGACAGATACGCAGTATTTT
TRBD2	TRBJ2-7	-	TRBV9	CASSVSESGAHYEQYF	TGTGCCAGCAGCGTATCGGAGAGCGGGGCGCACTACGAGCAGTACTTC
-	TRBJ2-7	-	TRBV2	CASRDSDEQYF	TGTGCCAGCAGGGACAGCGACGAGCAGTACTTC
-	TRBJ2-2	few	TRBV6-5	CASSSQGSYAGELFF	TGTGCCAGCAGTTCGCAGGGAAGTTACGCCGGGGAGCTGTTTTTT
-	TRBJ1-2	-	TRBV29-1	CSVEEVRGYGYTF	TGCAGCGTTGAAGAAGTCAGGGGCTATGGCTACACCTTC
TRBD1	TRBJ1-3	-	TRBV28	CASSPRGTGGRNTIYF	TGTGCCAGCAGTCCTAGGGGGACAGGGGGCAGAAACACCATATATTTT
-	TRBJ2-5	-	TRBV4-1	CASSQVLQETQYF	TGCGCCAGCAGCCAAGTTCTGCAAGAGACCCAGTACTTC
TRBD1	TRBJ2-7	-	TRBV11-2	CASSPDRYRAYEQYF	TGTGCCAGCAGCCCGGACAGGTACAGAGCCTACGAGCAGTACTTC
TRBD1	TRBJ1-1	-	TRBV27	CASSLRPRQGRVNTEAFF	TGTGCCAGCAGTTTAAGACCCCGACAGGGAAGAGTGAACACTGAAGCTTTCTTT
-	TRBJ2-3	-	TRBV9	CASTTSGILDTQYF	TGTGCCAGCACAACCTCCGGGATCTTAGATACGCAGTATTTT
-	TRBJ1-1	-	TRBV6-6	CASSQSGTEAFF	TGTGCCAGCAGTCAATCCGGGACAGAAGCTTTCTTT
TRBD2	TRBJ2-1	-	TRBV7-8	CASSLGGRAQNEQFF	TGTGCCAGCAGCTTAGGTGGGAGGGCCCAAAATGAGCAGTTCTTC
-	TRBJ1-1	few	TRBV6-1	CATTLGVVRTEAFF	TGTGCCACTACTTTAGGGGTGGTGCGGACTGAAGCTTTCTTT
-	TRBJ1-2	-	TRBV7-9	CASSLYRANYGYTF	TGTGCCAGCAGCTTATATAGAGCTAACTATGGCTACACCTTC
TRBD1	TRBJ1-1	few	TRBV7-9	CASSLGTGGLAEAFF	TGTGCCAGCAGCTTAGGGACAGGGGGGTTGGCTGAAGCTTTCTTT
-	TRBJ2-2	few	TRBV6-1	CASSEYGPDTGELFF	TGTGCCAGCAGTGAATACGGTCCTGACACCGGGGAGCTGTTTTTT
-	TRBJ2-7	-	TRBV5-1	CASSLGATLLANEQYF	TGCGCCAGCAGCTTGGGGGCGACACTCCTTGCAAACGAGCAGTACTTC
-	TRBJ2-7	-	TRBV14	CASSQMGGLRSEQYF	TGTGCCAGCAGCCAGATGGGGGGGCTACGAAGCGAGCAGTACTTC
TRBD1	TRBJ1-4	-	TRBV28	CASSSPRDRDRGEKLFF	TGTGCCAGCAGTTCCCCCCGGGACAGGGACCGTGGTGAAAAACTGTTTTTT
-	TRBJ1-5	-	TRBV15	CATSRGANSNQPQHF	TGTGCCACCAGCAGAGGGGCGAACAGCAATCAGCCCCAGCATTTT
-	TRBJ1-1	-	TRBV19	CASRLGEGLNTEAFF	TGTGCCAGTAGATTGGGGGAGGGCCTGAACACTGAAGCTTTCTTT
-	TRBJ1-3	few	TRBV29-1	CSAVDSSGNTIYF	TGCAGCGCGGTGGATAGCTCCGGAAACACCATATATTTT
-	TRBJ1-2	-	TRBV7-6	CASSFPERMANGYTF	TGTGCCAGCAGCTTCCCGGAGCGGATGGCTAATGGCTACACCTTC
-	TRBJ2-3	-	TRBV4-1	CASSQEPSGFSTDTQYF	TGCGCCAGCAGCCAAGAGCCGTCAGGATTCAGCACAGATACGCAGTATTTT
TRBD2	TRBJ2-3	-	TRBV30	CAWSFRTSGTHPLYF	TGTGCCTGGAGTTTTAGGACTAGCGGAACCCACCCGCTGTATTTT
-	TRBJ1-2	-	TRBV19	CASTPDRRPGGYTF	TGTGCCAGTACTCCAGATAGAAGGCCGGGAGGCTACACCTTC
-	TRBJ1-1	-	TRBV5-4	CASSFLPVNTEAFF	TGTGCCAGCAGCTTCTTGCCAGTTAACACTGAAGCTTTCTTT
TRBD2	TRBJ2-1	-	TRBV14	CASSQGLAANEQFF	TGTGCCAGCAGCCAGGGACTAGCGGCGAATGAGCAGTTCTTC
-	TRBJ1-6	-	TRBV10-1	CASTPDRGNSPLHF	TGCGCCAGCACCCCGGACAGAGGAAATTCACCCCTCCACTTT
-	TRBJ2-7	-	TRBV7-9	CASSFSDFSSYEQYF	TGTGCCAGCAGCTTTTCGGACTTCAGCTCCTACGAGCAGTACTTC
TRBD1	TRBJ2-3	-	TRBV18	CASSPETGGTDTQYF	TGTGCCAGCTCACCCGAGACAGGGGGTACAGATACGCAGTATTTT
TRBD2	TRBJ2-2	-	TRBV5-1	CASSWEGTGELFF	TGCGCCAGCAGCTGGGAGGGCACCGGGGAGCTGTTTTTT
-	TRBJ1-1	few	TRBV29-1	CSVEENTEAFF	TGCAGCGTCGAGGAGAACACTGAAGCTTTCTTT
TRBD1	TRBJ2-5	-	TRBV5-6	CASSLPGQGFRETQYF	TGTGCCAGCAGCTTACCCGGACAGGGTTTTAGGGAGACCCAGTACTTC
TRBD1	TRBJ1-5	-	TRBV7-6	CASSTSGQARYSNQPQHF	TGTGCCAGCAGCACCTCGGGACAGGCGCGCTATAGCAATCAGCCCCAGCATTTT
TRBD1	TRBJ1-1	-	TRBV7-9	CSSSLGTGGYDTEAFF	TGTTCCAGCAGCTTAGGGACAGGGGGGTACGACACTGAAGCTTTCTTT
TRBD2	TRBJ2-7	few	TRBV2	CASRDRDYGPQQYF	TGTGCCAGCAGGGACCGGGACTACGGGCCCCAGCAGTACTTC
TRBD2	TRBJ2-1	-	TRBV27	CASSLAGAGAGSYNEQFF	TGTGCCAGCAGTTTGGCTGGGGCGGGAGCAGGCTCCTACAATGAGCAGTTCTTC
-	TRBJ1-1	-	TRBV7-3	CASSYSLNTEAFF	TGTGCCAGCAGCTACAGTCTGAACACTGAAGCTTTCTTT
TRBD1	TRBJ2-7	-	TRBV15	CATSRDPTGDEQYF	TGTGCCACCAGCAGAGACCCCACAGGGGACGAGCAGTACTTC